Following are 11 T cell receptor beta chains from one sample sequenced in a study of T cells in Graves' hyperthyroidism and ophthalmopathy. The CDR3 regions of TCR beta were amplified from RNA transcripts. In the first-round RT-PCR of the TCR CDR3, the HTBI primer set was used. TCRdb passed the multiplex PCR reads through MiXCR, listing each CDR3 protein once. The sample consists of fewer than 450,000 distinct CDR3 sequences, roughly 15% of them appearing once. The sequenced sample consisted of blood. The origin of the receptors is a woman aged 60-75 years with Graves' ophthalmopathy.

This clonotype came up many times. The CDR3 DNA sequence: TGTGCCAGCAGCTCCAGGGGGGCCTTATCCTACAATGAGCAGTTCTTC. Translating gives CASSSRGALSYNEQFF. V and J are TRBV7-2 and TRBJ2-1; D is perhaps TRBD1 (7 bases). Germline-derived CDR1 and CDR2 are SGHTA and FQGNSA. The CDR3 is 16 residues long. Trimming removed 4 bases at V and 1 base at J, with 14 bases between. The variable domain in full, with the rest retrieved from reference TRBV7-2 and TRBJ2-1, is GAGVSQSPSNKVTEKGKDVELRCDPISGHTALYWYRQSLGQGLEFLIYFQGNSAPDKSGLPSDRFSAERTGGSVSTLTIQRTQQEDSAVYLCASSSRGALSYNEQFFGPGTRLTVL.

The chain links TRBV2 to TRBJ2-5, with 9 bases lining up with TRBD2. The length of the CDR3 is 15 residues. The J segment lost 5 bases and the V segment lost 10 bases, leaving 14 bases of the junction unmatched. Germline V gives CDR1 SNHLY, CDR2 FYNNEI. CDR3 protein: CATNPGTSRSETQYF. CDR3 nucleotide sequence: TGTGCCACCAACCCCGGGACTAGCAGGAGCGAGACCCAGTACTTC.

There are a few counts of this clonotype. The CDR3 loop is CASNFGLAGGNTGELFF. CDR3 nucleotides: TGCGCCAGCAACTTTGGGTTAGCGGGAGGAAACACCGGGGAGCTGTTTTTT. This chain uses TRBV5-1 with TRBJ2-2, with 10 nucleotides matching TRBD2. V dropped 6 bases and J dropped 2; count of bases not matched to a gene: 10. This CDR3 is built from 17 residues. CDR1 is SGHRS, CDR2 YFSETQ, per germline.

This clonotype was detected a few times. The J gene is TRBJ2-1, the V gene TRBV12-3 or TRBV12-4, with D unresolved. The CDR3 is 13 residues long. Deletions cut 10 bases from V and 6 bases from J, with 16 bases between. The CDR3 loop reads CATLLTTSNEQFF. The CDR3 coding sequence is TGTGCCACCCTCCTGACAACCTCCAATGAGCAGTTCTTC.

This clonotype was seen at least ten times. The chain has TRBV3-1 and TRBJ2-5; maybe TRBD2 (5 bases). Per germline, CDR1 LGHDT and CDR2 YNNKEL (reference sequence). The germline V and J ends were trimmed by 1 base and 5 bases, with 14 bases remaining between them. The CDR3 has 15 amino acids. The CDR3 protein is CASSQAPLAGETQYF. CDR3 bases: TGTGCCAGCAGCCAAGCTCCCCTAGCCGGGGAGACCCAGTACTTC.

This clonotype showed up many times. The chain joins TRBV12-3 or TRBV12-4 to TRBJ2-1; D could derive from TRBD1 or TRBD2 (6 bases each). This CDR3 is built from 15 residues. Between the trimmed V and J ends, which lost 2 bases and 2 bases, there was a span of 10 bases. CDR3 loop: CASSLMGGAYNEQFF. In DNA form, the CDR3 reads TGTGCCAGCAGTTTAATGGGGGGCGCCTACAATGAGCAGTTCTTC.

This clonotype was seen more than once but under ten times. This rearrangement joins TRBV6-1 to TRBJ1-1; a possible D gene is TRBD1 (5 bases). This CDR3 has 15 residues. V lost 5 bases, J lost 5 bases, and 18 bases lay in between. The V gene's germline CDR1 is MNHNS and CDR2 SASEGT. CDR3 bases: TGTGCCAGCAGTAAAACTTACGGGGCGCGGACTGAAGCTTTCTTT. This translates into CASSKTYGARTEAFF.

This clonotype was observed a few times. The CDR3 sequence: CASSQVTDTQYF. CDR3 nucleotides: TGTGCCAGCAGCCAAGTAACAGATACGCAGTATTTT. V usage is TRBV3-1 and J usage is TRBJ2-3; D unresolved. This CDR3 has 12 residues. The germline gives CDR1 LGHDT, CDR2 YNNKEL (reference sequence). The V end was cut by 1 base, the J end by 3 bases, with 2 bases between.

This chain uses TRBV7-2 with TRBJ2-3; TRBD2 matches 9 bases. Looked up from germline, CDR1 is SGHTA and CDR2 is FQGNSA. There are 18 residues in the CDR3. Trimming removed 2 bases from V and 4 bases from J; junction bases left unmatched: 13. CDR3 sequence: CASSLPPAGTSWADTQYF. Here the CDR3 DNA reads TGTGCCAGCAGCTTACCCCCCGCCGGGACTAGCTGGGCAGATACGCAGTATTTT.

This clonotype showed up just a few times. Possible read error: a much larger clone is one base away. The chain couples TRBV20-1 to TRBJ2-1; D remains ambiguous. The CDR3 extends over 10 amino acids. Germline-derived CDR1 and CDR2 are DFQATT and SNEGSKA (reference sequence). The germline V and J ends were trimmed by 2 bases and 8 bases, with 4 bases remaining between them. The CDR3 sequence is CSARMDEQFF. The CDR3 region has the DNA TGCAGTGCTAGAATGGATGAGCAGTTCTTC.

At least ten counts were recorded for this clonotype. The chain has TRBV20-1 and TRBJ1-1; TRBD1 matches 7 bases. The CDR3 totals 13 residues. Germline-derived CDR1 and CDR2 are DFQATT and SNEGSKA (reference sequence). V shed 6 bases and J 1 base; nucleotides not matched to a gene: 5. CDR3 loop: CSANYRGNTEAFF. The CDR3 DNA follows: TGCAGTGCGAACTACAGGGGGAACACTGAAGCTTTCTTT.